This T cell receptor (beta chain) is from a study of pediatric ulcerative colitis. Repertoires were generated with immunoSEQ multiplex PCR, while TCRdb's copy carries only in-frame clones and drops some. Of over 10,000 clones in the sample, roughly four fifths were seen once. During colonoscopy, one to two rectal pinch biopsies were collected. This CDR3 spans 16 amino acids. V shed 4 bases and J 5 bases; nucleotides not matched to a gene: 8. The germline V gene encodes CDR1 SGHRS and CDR2 YFSETQ. This rearrangement joins TRBV5-1 to TRBJ2-1, with 11 positions matching TRBD2. Specimen: gut tissue. The TCR sequence derives from a boy between 5 and 17 years old who was a control in a study of pediatric ulcerative colitis. The CDR3 region is CASSTIAGGPNNEQFF. CDR3 DNA sequence: TGCGCCAGCAGCACTATAGCGGGAGGGCCCAACAATGAGCAGTTCTTC.